This record looks at one T cell receptor beta chain sequence and its context. Germline loops: CDR1 SGHTA, CDR2 FQGNSA. V lost 0 bases and J lost 6; bases outside the gene matches: 2. The CDR3 spans 14 residues. This specimen belongs to a study of blood T cell repertoires in COVID-19. About the research overall: Material from acute and convalescent COVID-19 was sourced from the United States, Italy and Spain.

Participants, roughly 18 to 90 years old, spanned around 26 US areas. Sequencing used immunoSEQ multiplex PCR; TCRdb keeps in-frame clones, though not all of them. The sample has about 220,000 clones; 65% to 85% are singletons. The sequence was obtained from a middle-aged woman who had recovered from COVID-19. Specimen: PBMCs or T cells enriched from blood (not recorded which). The rearrangement uses TRBV7-2 and TRBJ1-2, with TRBD1 matching 9 bases. This chain's CDR3 is CASSLAGQGNGYTF. The CDR3 DNA sequence: TGTGCCAGCAGCTTAGCAGGACAGGGGAATGGCTACACCTTC.